This T cell receptor (beta chain) was sequenced during a study of control samples from healthy donors and cancer patients. Here immunoSEQ multiplex PCR was the method, and the copy in TCRdb shows in-frame clones only, minus some. This table has some 120,000 clones, roughly nine tenths appearing once. The V gene's germline CDR1 is KGHSH and CDR2 LQKENI. The CDR3 covers 13 residues. The V end lost 1 base, the J end lost 3 bases, and 5 bases lay between the germline ends. The sequence was obtained from a woman aged 18-29 years in good health. The rearrangement joins TRBV18 to TRBJ2-3, with a tentative D call TRBD2 (5 bases). Sequenced input: blood. The CDR3 reads CASSPRRTDTQYF. The CDR3 DNA is TGTGCCAGCTCACCACGGAGGACAGATACGCAGTATTTT.